This TCR beta chain appears in the sequencing data of a study of vaccination effects on CD4 cells after COVID-19. Notes on the study in general: The study dataset contains few convalescent patients and includes no early post-infection timepoints. There was marked clonal contraction among infection- and vaccine-induced clones late after vaccination.

Before sequencing, viral peptide pools were used by the ViraFEST assay to expand antigen-specific CD4+ T cells. Upon completion of roughly ten days in culture, CD4+ T cells were isolated. Vaccination of participants consisted of two doses of either the BNT162b2 or mRNA-1273 vaccine. After about 2 million PBMC were placed in each well, they were cultured with about 10 IU/ml IL-2 and approximately 10 ug/ml peptides. The CDR3 covers 13 residues. The germline CDR1 and CDR2 sequences are LGHDT and YNNKEL (reference sequence). Notes on this clone: Its specificity is not known.

Only in-frame clones appear in the TCRdb table, and some are missing; sequencing was by immunoSEQ multiplex PCR. The sample yields almost 70,000 clones, 74% seen once. The V call is TRBV3-1 (or the pseudogene TRBV3-2), the J call TRBJ2-7; maybe TRBD1 (5 bases). This TCR was sampled from a human donor who received a COVID-19 vaccine. This specimen consisted of CD4+ T cells from PBMCs cultured with HCoV-229E spike peptides, obtained after COVID-19 vaccination. CDR3 sequence reads: CASSQKIDSRPTV. The CDR3 nucleotides are TGTGCCAGCAGCCAAAAAATTGACAGCCGGCCTACCGTC.